This T cell receptor (beta chain) emerged from a study of blood T cell repertoires in COVID-19. As for the study in general: Samples came from the United States, Italy and Spain, spanning acute and convalescent COVID-19.

The authors' processing: Cell counts per sample came from amplifying reference gene primers. Measured with immunoSEQ multiplex PCR; TCRdb has only the in-frame clones, and not every one. The DNA gave D and trimming, while V, J and clone size come from that table. Here the sample spans just under 300,000 clones, around 90% being singletons. Trimming pared 4 bases from V and 7 bases from J, leaving 14 bases between. The CDR3 is made up of 14 amino acids. Germline assignment: CDR1 SNHLY and CDR2 FYNNEI. V is TRBV2 and J is TRBJ1-5; D unresolved. This clonotype was sampled from a man between 65 and 79 years old with acute or convalescent COVID-19. Sequenced material: peripheral blood. CDR3 protein: CASSGRRNGQPQHF. The CDR3 nucleotides read TGTGCCAGCAGTGGTAGGAGGAACGGGCAGCCCCAGCATTTT.